This T cell receptor beta chain stems from a study of T cell changes during pregnancy in multiple sclerosis. The protocol was immunoSEQ multiplex PCR, while the TCRdb copy is restricted to in-frame clones and leaves out a portion. The sample lists roughly 29,000 clones; 85% to 95% were seen once. The TCR sequence derives from a female donor with multiple sclerosis, enrolled in a pregnancy study. Specimen: CD8+ T cells from peripheral blood mononuclear cells, collected before pregnancy.

The CDR3 sequence: CASSARDRPGEQFF. CDR3 nucleotide sequence: TGTGCCAGCAGCGCCCGGGATCGCCCCGGGGAGCAGTTCTTC. The genes are TRBV9 and TRBJ2-1; D may be TRBD2 (5 bases). V was trimmed by 3 bases and J by 10 bases, leaving 17 bases between them. The CDR3 extends over 14 amino acids. The germline V gene encodes CDR1 SGDLS and CDR2 YYNGEE. The whole variable domain, remainder taken from reference TRBV9 and TRBJ2-1, is DSGVTQTPKHLITATGQRVTLRCSPRSGDLSVYWYQQSLDQGLQFLIQYYNGEERAKGNILERFSAQQFPDLHSELNLSSLELGDSALYFCASSARDRPGEQFFGPGTRLTVL.